The clone carrying this TCR beta chain was recorded a few times. The antigen is undetermined. Germline lookup yields CDR1 SGHRS and CDR2 YFSETQ. This CDR3 contains 15 residues. Trimming stripped 5 bases from V and 8 bases from J, with 22 bases between. TCRdb re-called the RT-PCR reads with MiXCR, one entry per CDR3 protein. The data hold around 580,000 distinct CDR3 sequences, with 12% to 15% observed a single time. The record originates from a study of response to subunit inactivated influenza vaccine. General study results and limits: Authors suggested each seasonal influenza vaccination recruits few new T cells.

This TCR derives from a man in his forties or fifties who received an inactivated influenza vaccine. The chain combines TRBV5-1 with TRBJ1-2; TRBD1 might be the D (6 bases). The source was PBMCs from blood, collected roughly 12 days after vaccination. The CDR3 coding sequence is TGCGCCAGCAGGGCCGTTCTTACAGGGTTACAAGGCTACACCTTC. Translating gives CASRAVLTGLQGYTF. The full variable domain, rest sourced from reference TRBV5-1 and TRBJ1-2, is KAGVTQTPRYLIKTRGQQVTLSCSPISGHRSVSWYQQTPGQGLQFLFEYFSETQRNKGNFPGRFSGRQFSNSRSEMNVSTLELGDSALYLCASRAVLTGLQGYTFGSGTRLTVV.